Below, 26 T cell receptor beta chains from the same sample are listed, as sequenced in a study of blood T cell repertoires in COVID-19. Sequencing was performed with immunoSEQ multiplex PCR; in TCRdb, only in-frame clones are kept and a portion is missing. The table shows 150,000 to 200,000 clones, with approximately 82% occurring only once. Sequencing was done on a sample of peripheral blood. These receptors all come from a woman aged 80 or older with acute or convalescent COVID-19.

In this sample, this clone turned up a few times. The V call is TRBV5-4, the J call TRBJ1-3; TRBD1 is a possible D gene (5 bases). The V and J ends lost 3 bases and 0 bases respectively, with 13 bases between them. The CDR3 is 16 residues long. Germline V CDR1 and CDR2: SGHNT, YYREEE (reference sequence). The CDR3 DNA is TGTGCCAGCAGCTGGGTCCAGGGTGGCTCTGGAAACACCATATATTTT. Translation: CASSWVQGGSGNTIYF.

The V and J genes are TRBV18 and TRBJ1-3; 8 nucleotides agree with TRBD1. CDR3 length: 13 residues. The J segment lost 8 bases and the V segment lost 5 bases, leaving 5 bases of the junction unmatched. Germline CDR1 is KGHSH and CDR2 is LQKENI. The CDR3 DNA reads TGTGCCAGCTCATTGGGACAGGAAGACACCATATATTTT. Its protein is CASSLGQEDTIYF.

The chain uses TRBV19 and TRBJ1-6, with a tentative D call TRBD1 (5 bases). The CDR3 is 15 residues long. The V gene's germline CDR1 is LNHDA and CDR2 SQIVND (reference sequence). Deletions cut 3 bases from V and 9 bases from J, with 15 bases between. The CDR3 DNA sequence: TGTGCCAGTAGTATGACGGCGGGGGACCCTTCACCCCTCCACTTT. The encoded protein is CASSMTAGDPSPLHF.

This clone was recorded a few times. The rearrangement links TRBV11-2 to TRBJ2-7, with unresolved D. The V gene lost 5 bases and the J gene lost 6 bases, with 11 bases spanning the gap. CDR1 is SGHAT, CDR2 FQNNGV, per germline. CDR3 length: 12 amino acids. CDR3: CASSPVLSEQYF. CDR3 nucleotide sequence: TGTGCCAGCAGCCCCGTTTTGAGCGAGCAGTACTTC.

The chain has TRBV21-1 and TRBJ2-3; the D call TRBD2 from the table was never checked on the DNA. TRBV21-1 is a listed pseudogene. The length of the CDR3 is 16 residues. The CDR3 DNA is TGTGCCAGCAGCAACGAGTCTAGCGGGACCCCAGATACGCAGTATTTT. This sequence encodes CASSNESSGTPDTQYF.

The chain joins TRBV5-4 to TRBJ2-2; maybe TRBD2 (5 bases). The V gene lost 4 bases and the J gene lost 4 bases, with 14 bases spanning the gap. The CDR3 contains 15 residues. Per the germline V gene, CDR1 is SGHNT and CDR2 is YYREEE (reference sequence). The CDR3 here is CASSKEGLRTGELFF. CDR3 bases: TGTGCCAGCAGCAAAGAAGGACTTCGCACCGGGGAGCTGTTTTTT.

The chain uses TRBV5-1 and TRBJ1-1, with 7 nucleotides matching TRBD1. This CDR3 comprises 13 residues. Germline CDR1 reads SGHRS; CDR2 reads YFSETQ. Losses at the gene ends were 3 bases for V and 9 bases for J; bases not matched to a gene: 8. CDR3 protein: CASSSSPGQQAFF. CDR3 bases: TGCGCCAGCAGCTCTTCTCCGGGACAGCAAGCTTTCTTT.

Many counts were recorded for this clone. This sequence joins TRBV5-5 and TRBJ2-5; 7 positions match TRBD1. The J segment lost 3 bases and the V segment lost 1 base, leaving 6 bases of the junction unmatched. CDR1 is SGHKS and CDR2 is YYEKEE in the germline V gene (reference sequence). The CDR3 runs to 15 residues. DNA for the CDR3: TGTGCCAGCAGCTTGACTATTGGACAGGAAGAGACCCAGTACTTC. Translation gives CASSLTIGQEETQYF.

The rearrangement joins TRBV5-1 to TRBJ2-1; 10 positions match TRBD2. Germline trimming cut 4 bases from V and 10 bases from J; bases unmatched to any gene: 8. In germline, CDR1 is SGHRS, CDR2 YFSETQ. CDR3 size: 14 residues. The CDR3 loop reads CASSTLAGVSEQFF. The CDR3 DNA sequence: TGCGCCAGCAGCACCCTAGCGGGAGTTTCGGAGCAGTTCTTC.

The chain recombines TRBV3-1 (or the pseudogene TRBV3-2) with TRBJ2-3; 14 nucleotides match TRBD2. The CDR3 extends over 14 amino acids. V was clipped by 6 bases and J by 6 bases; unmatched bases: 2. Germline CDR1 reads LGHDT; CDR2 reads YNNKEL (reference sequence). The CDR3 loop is CASSRTSGRDTQYF. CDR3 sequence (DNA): TGTGCCAGCAGTCGGACTAGCGGGAGGGATACGCAGTATTTT.

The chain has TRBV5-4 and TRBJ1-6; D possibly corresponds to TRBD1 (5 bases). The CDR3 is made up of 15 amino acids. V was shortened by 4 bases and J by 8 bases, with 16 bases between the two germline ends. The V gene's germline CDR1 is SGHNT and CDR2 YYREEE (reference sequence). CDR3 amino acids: CASSPQEGNHSPLHF. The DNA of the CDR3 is TGTGCCAGCAGCCCGCAGGAGGGGAACCATTCACCCCTCCACTTT.

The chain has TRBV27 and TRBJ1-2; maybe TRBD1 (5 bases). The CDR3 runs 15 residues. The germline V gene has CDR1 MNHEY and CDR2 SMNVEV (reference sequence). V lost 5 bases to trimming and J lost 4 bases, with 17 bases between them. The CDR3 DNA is TGTGCCAGCAGTCGGGGTATCGGGGGGGGCTATGGCTACACCTTC. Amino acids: CASSRGIGGGYGYTF.

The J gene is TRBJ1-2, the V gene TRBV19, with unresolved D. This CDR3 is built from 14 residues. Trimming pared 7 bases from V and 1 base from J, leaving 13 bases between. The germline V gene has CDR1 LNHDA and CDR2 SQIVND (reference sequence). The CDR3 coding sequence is TGTGCCAGTATGCCCCCTGGAGTTAACTATGGCTACACCTTC. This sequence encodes CASMPPGVNYGYTF.

CDR3 sequence (DNA): TGCAGCGCCGACAGGGATTGGTCCTACAATGAGCAGTTCTTC. It encodes CSADRDWSYNEQFF. The J gene is TRBJ2-1, the V gene TRBV29-1; 7 nucleotides align to TRBD1. With V trimmed by 7 bases and J by 1 base, 7 bases remained unmatched. CDR3 length: 14 residues. Germline V CDR1 and CDR2: SQVTM, ANQGSEA.

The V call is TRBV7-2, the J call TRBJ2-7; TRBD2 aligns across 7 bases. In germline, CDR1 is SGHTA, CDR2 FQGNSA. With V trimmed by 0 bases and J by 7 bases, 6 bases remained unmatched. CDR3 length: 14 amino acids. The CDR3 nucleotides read TGTGCCAGCAGCTTAGCCCAACTAGCGCGTGAGCAGTACTTC. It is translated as CASSLAQLAREQYF.

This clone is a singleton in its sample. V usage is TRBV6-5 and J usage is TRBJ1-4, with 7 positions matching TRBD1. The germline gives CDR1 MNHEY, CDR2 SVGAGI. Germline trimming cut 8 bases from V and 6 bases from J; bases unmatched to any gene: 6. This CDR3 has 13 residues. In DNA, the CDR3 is TGTGCCAGCGGCGAGGGGGCGCATGAAAAACTGTTTTTT. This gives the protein CASGEGAHEKLFF.

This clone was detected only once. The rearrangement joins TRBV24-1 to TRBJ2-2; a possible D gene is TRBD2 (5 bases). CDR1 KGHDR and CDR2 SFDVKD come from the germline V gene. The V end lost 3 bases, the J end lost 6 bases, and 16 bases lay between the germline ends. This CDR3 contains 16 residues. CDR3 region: CATSDGGEGTAGELFF. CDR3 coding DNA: TGTGCCACCAGTGATGGAGGTGAGGGCACGGCCGGGGAGCTGTTTTTT.

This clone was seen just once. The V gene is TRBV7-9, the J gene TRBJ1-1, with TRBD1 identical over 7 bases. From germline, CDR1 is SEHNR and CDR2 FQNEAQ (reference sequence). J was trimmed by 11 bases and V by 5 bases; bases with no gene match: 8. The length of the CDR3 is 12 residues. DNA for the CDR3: TGTGCCAGCAGCGGACAGGCCATGGCGGCTTTCTTT. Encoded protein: CASSGQAMAAFF.

CDR3 amino acids: CASSGTGGSQPQHF. Written as DNA, the CDR3 is TGTGCCAGCAGCGGCACAGGGGGCAGTCAGCCCCAGCATTTT. The chain recombines TRBV9 with TRBJ1-5; 9 bases agree with TRBD1. Per the germline V gene, CDR1 is SGDLS and CDR2 is YYNGEE. Trimming removed 3 bases from V and 6 bases from J; junction bases left unmatched: 4. CDR3 size: 14 residues. Looking up the rest from reference TRBV9 and TRBJ1-5 gives the full variable domain: DSGVTQTPKHLITATGQRVTLRCSPRSGDLSVYWYQQSLDQGLQFLIQYYNGEERAKGNILERFSAQQFPDLHSELNLSSLELGDSALYFCASSGTGGSQPQHFGDGTRLSIL.

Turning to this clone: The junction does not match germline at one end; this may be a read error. The CDR3 bases are TGTGCCAGCATTTACAGGGGTGAAGCTTTCTTT. Translating gives CASIYRGEAFF. The rearrangement joins TRBV6-5 to TRBJ1-1; 7 nucleotides match TRBD1. The germline gives CDR1 MNHEY, CDR2 SVGAGI. This CDR3 is 11 amino acids long.

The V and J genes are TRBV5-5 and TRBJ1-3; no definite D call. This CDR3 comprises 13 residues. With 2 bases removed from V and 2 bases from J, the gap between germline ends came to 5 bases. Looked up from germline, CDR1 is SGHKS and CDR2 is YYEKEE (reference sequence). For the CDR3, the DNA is TGTGCCAGCAGCTTAACAGCTGGAAACACCATATATTTT. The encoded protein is CASSLTAGNTIYF.

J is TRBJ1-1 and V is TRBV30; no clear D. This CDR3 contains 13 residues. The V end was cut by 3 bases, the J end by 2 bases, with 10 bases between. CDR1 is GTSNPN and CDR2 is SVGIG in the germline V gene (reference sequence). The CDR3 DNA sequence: TGTGCCTGGAGCTACCGAAAAAACACTGAAGCTTTCTTT. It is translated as CAWSYRKNTEAFF.

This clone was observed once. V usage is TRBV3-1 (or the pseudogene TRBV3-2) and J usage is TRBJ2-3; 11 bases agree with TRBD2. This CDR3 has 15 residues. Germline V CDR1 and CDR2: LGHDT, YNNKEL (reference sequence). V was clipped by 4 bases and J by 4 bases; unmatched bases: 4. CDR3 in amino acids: CASSPGLAGSDTQYF. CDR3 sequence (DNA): TGTGCCAGCAGCCCCGGACTAGCGGGTTCAGATACGCAGTATTTT.

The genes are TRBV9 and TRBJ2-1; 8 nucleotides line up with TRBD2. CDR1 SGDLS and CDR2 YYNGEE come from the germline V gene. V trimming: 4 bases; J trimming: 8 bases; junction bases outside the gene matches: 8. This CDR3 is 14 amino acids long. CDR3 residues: CASSPMTSVDEQFF. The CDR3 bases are TGTGCCAGCAGCCCAATGACTAGCGTCGATGAGCAGTTCTTC.

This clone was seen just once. The CDR3 coding sequence is TGCAGCGTTTTCCTAGCGGGCAGGACTGAGCAGTTCTTC. This sequence encodes CSVFLAGRTEQFF. The chain uses TRBV29-1 and TRBJ2-1; 8 bases are shared with TRBD2. The CDR3 sequence is 13 residues long. Trimming cost V 5 bases and J 9 bases; bases outside gene matches: 9. Germline V gene data show CDR1 as SQVTM and CDR2 as ANQGSEA.

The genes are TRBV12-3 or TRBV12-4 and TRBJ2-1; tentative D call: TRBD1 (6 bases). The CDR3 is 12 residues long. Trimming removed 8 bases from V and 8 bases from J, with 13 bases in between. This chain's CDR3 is CASEFEGDEQFF. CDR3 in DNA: TGTGCCAGCGAGTTTGAGGGGGATGAGCAGTTCTTC.